A single T cell receptor (beta chain) is shown here with its context. What it binds is unknown. Some clones are missing from TCRdb's copy, which holds only in-frame ones; the method was immunoSEQ multiplex PCR. Of about 2 million clones listed, over 85% are singletons. These data belong to a study of shared clonotypes between healthy human individuals. Study outcomes and limitations: Clonotype sharing across a few donors was observed for around 5.1% of naive CD4 clonotypes. On the whole, naive subsets had larger estimated richness than memory subsets had.

Germline CDR1 SGHNT, CDR2 YYREEE (reference sequence). The CDR3 consists of 17 residues. V was clipped by 3 bases and J by 5 bases; unmatched bases: 9. Donors comprised only Caucasian adults living in Nashville, Tennessee. The source material was naive CD4+ T cells sorted from blood. The subset denotes: CD45RA+ positively selected. This clonotype originated in a man between 18 and 29 years old in good health. The rearrangement joins TRBV5-4 to TRBJ2-5, with 14 bases fitting TRBD2. The CDR3 reads CASSWFGTSGGSETQYF. Written as DNA, the CDR3 is TGTGCCAGCAGCTGGTTCGGGACTAGCGGGGGATCGGAGACCCAGTACTTC.